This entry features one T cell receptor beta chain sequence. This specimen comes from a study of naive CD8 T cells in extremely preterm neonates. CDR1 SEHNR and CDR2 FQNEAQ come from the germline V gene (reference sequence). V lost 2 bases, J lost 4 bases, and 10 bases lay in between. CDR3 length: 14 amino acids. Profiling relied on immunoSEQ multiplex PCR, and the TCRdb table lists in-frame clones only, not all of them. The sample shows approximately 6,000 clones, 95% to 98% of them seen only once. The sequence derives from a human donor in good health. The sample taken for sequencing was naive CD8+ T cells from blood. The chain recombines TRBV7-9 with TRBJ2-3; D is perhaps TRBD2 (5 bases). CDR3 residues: CASSLLGRADTQYF. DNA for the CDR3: TGTGCCAGCAGCTTACTAGGGCGGGCAGATACGCAGTATTTT.